This T cell receptor beta chain came from a study of beta chain features in type 1 diabetes. Study conclusions and caveats: In all four CD4+ subsets, TCRB CDR3 length was significantly, moderately reduced in type 1 diabetes. Highly expressing activated T cells could be over-counted with a cDNA template. More deletions and fewer insertions at VDJ junctions were seen in type 1 diabetes patients.

Sequencing targeted expressed TCRB transcripts, as all isolated RNA had been reverse transcribed. Generated by immunoSEQ multiplex PCR, the TCRdb table keeps only in-frame clones and is missing some. This sample has a few hundred thousand clones, with around 14% found just once. Trimming removed 2 bases from V and 5 bases from J, with 9 bases in between. The CDR3 is made up of 12 amino acids. The germline V gene has CDR1 SQVTM and CDR2 ANQGSEA. This clone showed up just a few times. Its specificity is not known. This chain joins TRBV29-1 and TRBJ2-5; D ambiguous. The sample comprised naive CD4+ T cells from blood. The receptor was derived from a man aged 25 to 40 in good health. CDR3 coding DNA: TGCAGCGTTGAACTCAGCCTGGAGACCCAGTACTTC. This sequence encodes CSVELSLETQYF. Together with reference TRBV29-1 and TRBJ2-5, the CDR3 gives the full variable domain: SAVISQKPSRDICQRGTSLTIQCQVDSQVTMMFWYRQQPGQSLTLIATANQGSEATYESGFVIDKFPISRPNLTFSTLTVSNMSPEDSSIYLCSVELSLETQYFGPGTRLLVL.